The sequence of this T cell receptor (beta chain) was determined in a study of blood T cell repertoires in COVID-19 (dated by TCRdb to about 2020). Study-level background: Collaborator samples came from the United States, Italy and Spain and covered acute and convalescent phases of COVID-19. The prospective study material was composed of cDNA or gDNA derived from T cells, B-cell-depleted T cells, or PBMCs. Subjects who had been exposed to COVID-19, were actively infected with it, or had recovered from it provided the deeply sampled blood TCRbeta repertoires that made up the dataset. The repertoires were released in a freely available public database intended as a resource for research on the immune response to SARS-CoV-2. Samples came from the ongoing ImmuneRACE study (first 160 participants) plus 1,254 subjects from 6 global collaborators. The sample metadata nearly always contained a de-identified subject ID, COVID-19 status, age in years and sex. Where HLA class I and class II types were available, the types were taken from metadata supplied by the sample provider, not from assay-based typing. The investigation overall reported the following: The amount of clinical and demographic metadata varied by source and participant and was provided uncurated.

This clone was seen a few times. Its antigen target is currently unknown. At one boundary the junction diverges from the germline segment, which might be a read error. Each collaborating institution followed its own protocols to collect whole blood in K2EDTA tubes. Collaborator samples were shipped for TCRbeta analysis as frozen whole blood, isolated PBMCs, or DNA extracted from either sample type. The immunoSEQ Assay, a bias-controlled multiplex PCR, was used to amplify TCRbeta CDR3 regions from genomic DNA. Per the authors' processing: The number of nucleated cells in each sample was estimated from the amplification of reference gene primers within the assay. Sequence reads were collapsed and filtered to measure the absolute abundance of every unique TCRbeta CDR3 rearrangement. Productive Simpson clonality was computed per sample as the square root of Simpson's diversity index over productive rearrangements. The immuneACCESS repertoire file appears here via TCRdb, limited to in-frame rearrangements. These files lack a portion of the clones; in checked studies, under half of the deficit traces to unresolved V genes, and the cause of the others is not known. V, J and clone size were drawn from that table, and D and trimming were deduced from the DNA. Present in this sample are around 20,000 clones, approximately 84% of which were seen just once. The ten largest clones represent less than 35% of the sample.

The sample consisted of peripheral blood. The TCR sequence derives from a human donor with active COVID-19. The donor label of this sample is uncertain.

The encoded CDR3 is CASSHLRSTQPQHF. The nucleotides read TGTGCCAGCAGTCACCTGCGGAGCACTCAGCCCCAGCATTTT. The rearranged segments are TRBV6-5 and TRBJ1-5, with an unclear D gene assignment. CDR1 and CDR2 were assigned from the germline V gene as MNHEY and SVGAGI. The CDR3 runs 14 amino acids, cysteine and phenylalanine included. Only the CDR3 region is kept as DNA, spanning 42 bases read in frame from base 1.